This T cell receptor (beta chain) was observed in a study of T cell responses to AZD1222 COVID-19 vaccine. Remarks on this clone: The antigen remains unidentified.

Assay used: immunoSEQ multiplex PCR; TCRdb lists only in-frame clones, some missing. The sample contains approximately 71,000 clones, about nine tenths of which appear only once. The CDR3 is 14 amino acids. Per the germline V gene, CDR1 is SGHTA and CDR2 is FQGTGA. Trimming cost V 4 bases and J 6 bases, with 13 bases left between them. General study findings and limits: The donor cohort was predominantly white British with a female majority, and clonal diversity may have been underestimated. Spike-specific TCR breadth and depth rose after two AZD1222 doses. The reported proportion of spike-specific TCRs targeting unmutated variant regions was nearly half. Baseline testing showed seropositivity in only six AZD1222 recipients.

The specimen was peripheral blood, collected on day 0 of AZD1222 vaccination. J is TRBJ2-1 and V is TRBV7-3; possibly TRBD2 for D (5 bases). This receptor was obtained from an adult in good health. Written as DNA, the CDR3 is TGTGCCAGCAGCTCCCTCGGAGGTGGCAATGAGCAGTTCTTC. Translation: CASSSLGGGNEQFF.